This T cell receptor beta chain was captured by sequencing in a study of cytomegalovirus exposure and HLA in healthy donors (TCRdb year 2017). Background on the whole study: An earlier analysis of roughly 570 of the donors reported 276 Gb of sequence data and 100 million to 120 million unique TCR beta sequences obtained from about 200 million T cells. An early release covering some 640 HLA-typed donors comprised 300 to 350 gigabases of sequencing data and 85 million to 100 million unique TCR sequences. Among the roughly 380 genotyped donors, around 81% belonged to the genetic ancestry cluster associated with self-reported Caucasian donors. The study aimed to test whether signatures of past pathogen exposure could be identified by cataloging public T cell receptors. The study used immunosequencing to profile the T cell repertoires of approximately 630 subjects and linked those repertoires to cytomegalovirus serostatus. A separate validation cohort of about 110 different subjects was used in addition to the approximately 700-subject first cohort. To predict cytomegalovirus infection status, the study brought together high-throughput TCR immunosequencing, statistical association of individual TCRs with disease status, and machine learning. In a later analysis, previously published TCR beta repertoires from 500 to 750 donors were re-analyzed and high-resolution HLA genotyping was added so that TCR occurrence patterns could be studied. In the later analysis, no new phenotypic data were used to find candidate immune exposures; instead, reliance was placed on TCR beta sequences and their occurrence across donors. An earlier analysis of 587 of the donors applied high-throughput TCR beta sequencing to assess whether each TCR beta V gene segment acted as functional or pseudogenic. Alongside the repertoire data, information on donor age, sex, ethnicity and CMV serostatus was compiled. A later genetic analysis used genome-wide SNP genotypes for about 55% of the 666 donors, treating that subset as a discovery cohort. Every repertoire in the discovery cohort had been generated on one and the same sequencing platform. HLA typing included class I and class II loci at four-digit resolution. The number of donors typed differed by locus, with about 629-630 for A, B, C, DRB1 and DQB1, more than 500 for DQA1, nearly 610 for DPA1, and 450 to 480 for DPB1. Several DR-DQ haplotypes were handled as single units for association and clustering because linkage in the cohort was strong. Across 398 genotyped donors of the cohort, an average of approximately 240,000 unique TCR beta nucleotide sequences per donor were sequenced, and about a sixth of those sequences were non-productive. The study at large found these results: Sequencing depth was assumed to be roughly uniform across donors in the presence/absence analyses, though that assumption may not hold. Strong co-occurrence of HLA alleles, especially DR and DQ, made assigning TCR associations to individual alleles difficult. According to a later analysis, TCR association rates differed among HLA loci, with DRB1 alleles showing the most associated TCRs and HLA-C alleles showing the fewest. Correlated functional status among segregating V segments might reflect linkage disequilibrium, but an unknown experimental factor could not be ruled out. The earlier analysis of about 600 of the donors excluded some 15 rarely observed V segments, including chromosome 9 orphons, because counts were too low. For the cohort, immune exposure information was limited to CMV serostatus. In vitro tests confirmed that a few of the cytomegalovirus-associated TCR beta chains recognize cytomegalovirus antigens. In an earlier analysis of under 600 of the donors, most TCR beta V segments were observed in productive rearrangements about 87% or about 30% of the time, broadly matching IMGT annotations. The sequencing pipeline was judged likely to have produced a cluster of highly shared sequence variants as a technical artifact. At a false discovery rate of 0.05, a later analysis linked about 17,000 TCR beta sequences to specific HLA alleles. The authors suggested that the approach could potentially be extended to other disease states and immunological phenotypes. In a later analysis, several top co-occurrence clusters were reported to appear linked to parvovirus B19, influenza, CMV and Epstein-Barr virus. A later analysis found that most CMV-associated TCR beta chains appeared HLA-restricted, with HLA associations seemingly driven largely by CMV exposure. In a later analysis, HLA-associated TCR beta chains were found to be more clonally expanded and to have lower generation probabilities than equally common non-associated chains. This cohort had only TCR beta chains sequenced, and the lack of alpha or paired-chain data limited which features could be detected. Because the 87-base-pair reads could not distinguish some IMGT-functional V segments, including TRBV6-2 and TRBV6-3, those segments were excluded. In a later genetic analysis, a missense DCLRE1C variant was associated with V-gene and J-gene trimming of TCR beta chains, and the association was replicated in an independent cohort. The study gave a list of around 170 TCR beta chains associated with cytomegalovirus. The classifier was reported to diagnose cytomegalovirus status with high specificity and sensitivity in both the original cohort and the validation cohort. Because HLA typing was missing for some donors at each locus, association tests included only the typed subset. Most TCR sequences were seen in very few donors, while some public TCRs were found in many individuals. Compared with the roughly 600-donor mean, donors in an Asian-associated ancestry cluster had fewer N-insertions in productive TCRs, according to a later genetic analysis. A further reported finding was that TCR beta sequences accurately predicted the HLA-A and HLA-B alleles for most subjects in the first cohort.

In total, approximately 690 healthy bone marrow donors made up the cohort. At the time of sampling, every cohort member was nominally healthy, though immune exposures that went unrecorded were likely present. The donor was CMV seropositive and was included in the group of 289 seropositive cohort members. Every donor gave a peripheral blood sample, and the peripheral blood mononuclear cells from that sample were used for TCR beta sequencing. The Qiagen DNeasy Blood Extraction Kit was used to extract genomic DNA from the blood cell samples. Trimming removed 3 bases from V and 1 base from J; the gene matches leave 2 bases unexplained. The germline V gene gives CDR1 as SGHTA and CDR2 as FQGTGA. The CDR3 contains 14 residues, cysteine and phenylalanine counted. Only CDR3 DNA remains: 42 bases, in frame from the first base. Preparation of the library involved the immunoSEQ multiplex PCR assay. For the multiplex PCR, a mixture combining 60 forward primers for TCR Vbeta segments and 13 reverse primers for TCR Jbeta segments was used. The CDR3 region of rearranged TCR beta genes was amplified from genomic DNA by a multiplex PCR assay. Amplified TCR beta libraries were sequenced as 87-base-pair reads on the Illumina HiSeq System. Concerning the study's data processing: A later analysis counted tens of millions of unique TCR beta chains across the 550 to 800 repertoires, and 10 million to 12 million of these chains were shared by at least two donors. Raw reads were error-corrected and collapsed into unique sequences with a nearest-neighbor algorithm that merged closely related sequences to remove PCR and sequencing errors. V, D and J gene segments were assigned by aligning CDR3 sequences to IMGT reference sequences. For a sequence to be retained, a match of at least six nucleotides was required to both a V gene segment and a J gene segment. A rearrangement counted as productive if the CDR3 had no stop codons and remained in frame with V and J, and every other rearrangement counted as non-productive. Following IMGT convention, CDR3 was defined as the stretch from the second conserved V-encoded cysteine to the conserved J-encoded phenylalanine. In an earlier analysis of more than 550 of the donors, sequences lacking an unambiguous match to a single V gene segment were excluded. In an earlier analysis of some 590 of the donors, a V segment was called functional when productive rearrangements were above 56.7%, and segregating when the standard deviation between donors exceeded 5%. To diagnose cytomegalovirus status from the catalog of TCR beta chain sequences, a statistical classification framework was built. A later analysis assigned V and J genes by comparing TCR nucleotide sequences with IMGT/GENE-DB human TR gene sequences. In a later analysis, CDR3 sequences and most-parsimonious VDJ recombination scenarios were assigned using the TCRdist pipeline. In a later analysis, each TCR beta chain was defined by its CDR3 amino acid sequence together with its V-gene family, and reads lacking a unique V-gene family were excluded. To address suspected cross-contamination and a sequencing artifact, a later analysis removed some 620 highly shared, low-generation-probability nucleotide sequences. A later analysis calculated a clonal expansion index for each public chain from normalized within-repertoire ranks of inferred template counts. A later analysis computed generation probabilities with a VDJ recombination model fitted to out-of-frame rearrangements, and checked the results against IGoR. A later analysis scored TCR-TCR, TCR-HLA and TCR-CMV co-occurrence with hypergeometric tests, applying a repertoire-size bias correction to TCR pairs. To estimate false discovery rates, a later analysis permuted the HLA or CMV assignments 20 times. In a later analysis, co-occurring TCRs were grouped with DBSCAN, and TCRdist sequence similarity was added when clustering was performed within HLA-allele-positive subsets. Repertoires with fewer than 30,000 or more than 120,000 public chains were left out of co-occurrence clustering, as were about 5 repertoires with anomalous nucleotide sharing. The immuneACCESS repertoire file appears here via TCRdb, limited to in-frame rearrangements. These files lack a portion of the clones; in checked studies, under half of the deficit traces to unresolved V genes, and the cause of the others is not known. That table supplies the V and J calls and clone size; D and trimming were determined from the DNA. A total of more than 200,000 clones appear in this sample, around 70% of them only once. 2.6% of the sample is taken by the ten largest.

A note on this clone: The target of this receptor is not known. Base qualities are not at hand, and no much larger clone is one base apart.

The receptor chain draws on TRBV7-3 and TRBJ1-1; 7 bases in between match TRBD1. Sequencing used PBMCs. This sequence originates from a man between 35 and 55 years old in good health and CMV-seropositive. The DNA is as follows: TGTGCCAGCAGCTTCACAGGGGCGAACACTGAAGCTTTCTTT. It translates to CASSFTGANTEAFF.